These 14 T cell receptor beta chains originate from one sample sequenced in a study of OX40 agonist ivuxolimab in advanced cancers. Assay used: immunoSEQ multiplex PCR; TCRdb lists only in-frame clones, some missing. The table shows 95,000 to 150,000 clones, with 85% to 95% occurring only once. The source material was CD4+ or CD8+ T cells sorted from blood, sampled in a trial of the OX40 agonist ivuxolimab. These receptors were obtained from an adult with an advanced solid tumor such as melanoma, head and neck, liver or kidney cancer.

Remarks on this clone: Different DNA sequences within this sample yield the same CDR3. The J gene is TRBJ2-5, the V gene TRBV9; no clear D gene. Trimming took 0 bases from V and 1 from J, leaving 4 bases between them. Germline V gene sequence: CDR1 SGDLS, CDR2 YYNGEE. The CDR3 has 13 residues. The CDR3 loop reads CASSVASQETQYF. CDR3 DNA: TGTGCCAGCAGCGTAGCCAGCCAAGAGACCCAGTACTTC.

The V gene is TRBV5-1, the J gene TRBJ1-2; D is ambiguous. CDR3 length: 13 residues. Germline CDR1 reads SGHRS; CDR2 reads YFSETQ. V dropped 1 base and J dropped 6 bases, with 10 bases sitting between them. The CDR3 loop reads CASSLLAADGYTF. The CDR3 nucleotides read TGCGCCAGCAGCTTGCTGGCAGCTGATGGCTACACCTTC.

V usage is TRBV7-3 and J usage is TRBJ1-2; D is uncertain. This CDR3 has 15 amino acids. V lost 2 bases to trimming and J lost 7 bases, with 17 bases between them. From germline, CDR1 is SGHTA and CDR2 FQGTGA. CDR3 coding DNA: TGTGCCAGCAGCTTAGGTTACGGACTGGAGCTTGGCTACACCTTC. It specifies CASSLGYGLELGYTF.

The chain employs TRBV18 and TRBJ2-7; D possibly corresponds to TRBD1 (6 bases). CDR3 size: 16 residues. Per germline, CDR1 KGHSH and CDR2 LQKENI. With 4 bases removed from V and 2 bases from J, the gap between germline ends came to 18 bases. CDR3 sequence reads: CASSRQHAGQPYEQYF. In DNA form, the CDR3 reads TGTGCCAGCTCACGACAGCACGCAGGACAGCCCTACGAGCAGTACTTC.

The CDR3 nucleotides are TGTGCCAGCAGTTCCTCCCGGGGACTAGTACCAAACATTCAGTACTTC. This translates into CASSSSRGLVPNIQYF. The chain carries TRBV28 and TRBJ2-4; 8 bases are a match to TRBD2. Germline V gives CDR1 MDHEN, CDR2 SYDVKM. The V and J ends lost 4 bases and 6 bases, in that order; junction bases with no gene match: 11. This CDR3 comprises 16 residues.

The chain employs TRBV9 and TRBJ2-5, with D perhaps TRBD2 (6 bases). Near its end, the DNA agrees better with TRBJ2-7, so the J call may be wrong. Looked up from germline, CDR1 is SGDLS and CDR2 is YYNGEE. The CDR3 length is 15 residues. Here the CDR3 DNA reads TGTGCCAGCAGCGAAACTAGCTCGCCCCTCTACGAGCAGTACTTC. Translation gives CASSETSSPLYEQYF.

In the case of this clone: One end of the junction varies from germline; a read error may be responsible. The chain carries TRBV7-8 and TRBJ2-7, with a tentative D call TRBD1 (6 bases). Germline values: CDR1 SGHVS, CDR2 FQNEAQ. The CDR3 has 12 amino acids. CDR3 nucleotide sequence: TGTGCCAGCAGACAGGACAGCTACGCGCAGTACTTC. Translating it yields CASRQDSYAQYF. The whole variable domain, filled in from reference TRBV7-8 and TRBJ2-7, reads GAGVSQSPRYKVAKRGQDVALRCDPISGHVSLFWYQQALGQGPEFLTYFQNEAQLDKSGLPSDRFFAERPEGSVSTLKIQRTQQEDSAVYLCASRQDSYAQYFGPGTRLTVT.

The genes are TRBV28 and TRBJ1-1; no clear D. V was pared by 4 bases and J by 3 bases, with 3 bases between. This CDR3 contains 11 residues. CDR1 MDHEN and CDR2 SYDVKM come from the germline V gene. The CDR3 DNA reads TGTGCCAGCAGTTGGGACACTGAAGCTTTCTTT. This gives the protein CASSWDTEAFF.

The CDR3 DNA reads as TGTGCCAGTAGTAGGGGACTTAACTCCTACGAGCAGTACTTC. This codes for CASSRGLNSYEQYF. The chain has TRBV19 and TRBJ2-7; D perhaps matches TRBD2 (6 bases). Trimming removed 4 bases at V and 0 bases at J, with 10 bases between. The CDR3 consists of 14 residues. Looked up from germline, CDR1 is LNHDA and CDR2 is SQIVND (reference sequence).

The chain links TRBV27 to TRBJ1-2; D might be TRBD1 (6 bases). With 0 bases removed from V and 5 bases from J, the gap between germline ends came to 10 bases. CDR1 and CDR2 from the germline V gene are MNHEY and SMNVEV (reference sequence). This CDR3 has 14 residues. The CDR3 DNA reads TGTGCCAGCAGTTTATCGCTGGGGGCGTATGGCTACACCTTC. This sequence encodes CASSLSLGAYGYTF.

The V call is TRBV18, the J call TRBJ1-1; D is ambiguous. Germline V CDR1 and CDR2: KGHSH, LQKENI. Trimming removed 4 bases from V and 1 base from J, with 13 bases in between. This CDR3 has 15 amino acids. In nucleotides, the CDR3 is TGTGCCAGCTCACTAACAGCGACCCAGAACACTGAAGCTTTCTTT. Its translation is CASSLTATQNTEAFF.

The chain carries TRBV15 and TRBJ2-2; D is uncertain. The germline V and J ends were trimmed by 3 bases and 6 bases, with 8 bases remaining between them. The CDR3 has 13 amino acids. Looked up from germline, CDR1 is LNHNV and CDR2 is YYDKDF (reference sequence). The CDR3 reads CATSSLGPGELFF. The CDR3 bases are TGTGCCACCAGCAGCTTAGGGCCCGGGGAGCTGTTTTTT.

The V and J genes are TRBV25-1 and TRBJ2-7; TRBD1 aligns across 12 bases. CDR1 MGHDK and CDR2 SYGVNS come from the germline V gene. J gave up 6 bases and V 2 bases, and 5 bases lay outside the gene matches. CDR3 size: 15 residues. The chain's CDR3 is CASSEMGTGGGEQYF. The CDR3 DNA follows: TGTGCCAGCAGTGAAATGGGGACAGGGGGCGGCGAGCAGTACTTC.

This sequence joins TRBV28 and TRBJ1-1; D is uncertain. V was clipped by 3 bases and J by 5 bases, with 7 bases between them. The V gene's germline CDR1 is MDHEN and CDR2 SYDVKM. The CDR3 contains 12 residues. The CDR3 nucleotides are TGTGCCAGCAGTTTCGCCTGGACTGAAGCTTTCTTT. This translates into CASSFAWTEAFF.